The sample holds many counts of the clone carrying this TCR beta chain. A much bigger clone sits one base away, suggesting this may be a read error. The junction had 17 bases not matched to a gene; V was cut back by 5 bases and J by 13 bases. CDR3 length: 16 residues. Looked up from germline, CDR1 is SGHTA and CDR2 is FQGNSA. The sample originates from a study of CD4 and CD8 cells across lung adenocarcinoma regions. TCRdb passed the PCR reads through MiXCR, listing each CDR3 protein once. This sample has tens of thousands of distinct CDR3 sequences, with roughly half found just once. The chain combines TRBV7-2 with TRBJ2-1; TRBD2 aligns across 10 bases. The sequenced sample was CD8+ T cells from the center of a lung tumor. This clonotype was sampled from a female donor with lung adenocarcinoma. The CD4 and CD8 labels of this study may be unreliable. The CDR3 region is CASSPRTSGLPGTQFF. Written as DNA, the CDR3 is TGTGCCAGCAGCCCGAGGACTAGCGGCCTACCTGGGACCCAGTTCTTC.